One and the same sample provided the 2 T cell receptor beta chains below, sequenced in a study of spatial heterogeneity in lung cancer. TCRdb recomputed calls from the 5' RACE reads with MiXCR, one row per CDR3 protein. Of 40,000 or so distinct CDR3 sequences listed, 4% to 6% are singletons. Documented time point: sample taken at primary tumor resection. TCRs were sequenced from unsorted whole RNA of tumor, nontumor lung or PBMC. The sequences come from PBMCs, collected at surgery. Receptors originate from a female donor with early-stage non-small cell lung cancer.

This clonotype was detected only a few times. The CDR3 loop reads CASSLNRGRGSEQYF. The CDR3 DNA reads TGTGCCAGCAGCCTCAACAGGGGGCGAGGGTCCGAGCAGTACTTC. The chain recombines TRBV7-9 with TRBJ2-7; 9 bases fit TRBD1. CDR1 is SEHNR, CDR2 FQNEAQ, per germline (reference sequence). J lost 6 bases, V lost 5 bases, and 11 bases had no gene match. CDR3 length: 15 residues. Based on the CDR3 plus reference TRBV7-9 and TRBJ2-7, the full variable domain is DTGVSQNPRHKITKRGQNVTFRCDPISEHNRLYWYRQTLGQGPEFLTYFQNEAQLEKSRLLSDRFSAERPKGSFSTLEIQRTEQGDSAMYLCASSLNRGRGSEQYFGPGTRLTVT.

The V gene is TRBV11-2, the J gene TRBJ2-5; unclear D gene. CDR1 SGHAT and CDR2 FQNNGV come from the germline V gene. The CDR3 is 13 amino acids. Trimming removed 5 bases from V and 2 bases from J, with 9 bases in between. This CDR3 is CASSPPAQETQYF. The CDR3 DNA follows: TGTGCCAGCAGCCCCCCCGCACAAGAGACCCAGTACTTC. Supplemented by reference TRBV11-2 and TRBJ2-5, the full variable domain reads EAGVAQSPRYKIIEKRQSVAFWCNPISGHATLYWYQQILGQGPKLLIQFQNNGVVDDSQLPKDRFSAERLKGVDSTLKIQPAKLEDSAVYLCASSPPAQETQYFGPGTRLLVL.